This T cell receptor (beta chain) was captured in a study of blood T cell repertoires in COVID-19. As for the study in general: Spain, Italy and the United States supplied samples that represented acute and convalescent COVID-19. In each case, the material was cDNA or gDNA derived from T cells, B-cell-depleted T cells, or PBMCs.

Authors' analysis steps: For nucleated cells, counts were estimated from reference gene primer amplification. Method: immunoSEQ multiplex PCR; TCRdb's copy keeps in-frame clones and lacks some. V, J and clone size derive from that table, while D and trimming were established from the DNA sequence. The sample has fewer than 200,000 clones, around 76% seen once; the top ten hold about 9%. Germline lookup yields CDR1 GTSNPN and CDR2 SVGIG (reference sequence). With 4 bases clipped from V and 6 bases from J, the junction kept 7 bases outside the gene matches. The CDR3 is 14 residues long. The receptor was isolated from a woman in her fifties or sixties with active or convalescent COVID-19. The material sequenced was peripheral blood. The chain is built from TRBV30 and TRBJ1-5; 9 bases are a match to TRBD1. The CDR3 DNA reads TGTGCCTGGAAAACCGGGACAGGGTTTCAGCCCCAGCATTTT. Amino acids: CAWKTGTGFQPQHF. The complete variable domain, with remaining parts taken from reference TRBV30 and TRBJ1-5, reads SQTIHQWPATLVQPVGSPLSLECTVEGTSNPNLYWYRQAAGRGLQLLFYSVGIGQISSEVPQNLSASRPQDRQFILSSKKLLLSDSGFYLCAWKTGTGFQPQHFGDGTRLSIL.